The next 18 T cell receptor beta chains were all read from a single sample in a study of vaccination and CD4 T cells after COVID-19. Treatment indicated: roughly 11-day PBMC culture with coronavirus spike peptide pools or control peptides (ViraFEST assay). Sequence data for DNA of cultured CD4+ T cells were generated by the Oncomine TCR Beta short-read assay. TCRdb analysed the PCR reads with MiXCR anew, one entry per CDR3 protein. The sample lists 15,000 to 20,000 distinct CDR3 sequences, around 47% occurring once. What these receptors recognize is not known. The sequencing used CD4+ T cells from blood, cultured in vitro, collected before SARS-CoV-2 vaccination. The receptors come from a human donor who had recovered from COVID-19.

Only a few counts were recorded for this clonotype. The chain links TRBV6-5 to TRBJ1-2; 8 nucleotides agree with TRBD1. The CDR3 runs 12 residues. CDR1 is MNHEY and CDR2 is SVGAGI in the germline V gene. V shed 4 bases and J 6 bases; nucleotides not matched to a gene: 1. CDR3 protein: CASSLQGDGYTF. CDR3 nucleotides: TGTGCCAGCAGTTTACAGGGGGATGGCTACACCTTC.

This clonotype turned up a few times. V gene TRBV19 combines with J gene TRBJ2-5, with D maybe TRBD1 (6 bases). This CDR3 is built from 14 residues. The germline gives CDR1 LNHDA, CDR2 SQIVND (reference sequence). V lost 5 bases to trimming and J lost 5 bases, with 15 bases between them. The CDR3 DNA follows: TGTGCCAGTAGTGCGCAGGGGAAAGGGGAGACCCAGTACTTC. Protein: CASSAQGKGETQYF.

V usage is TRBV9 and J usage is TRBJ1-2; D remains ambiguous. The CDR3 is made up of 15 amino acids. Germline V gene data show CDR1 as SGDLS and CDR2 as YYNGEE. V was trimmed by 3 bases and J by 8 bases, leaving 20 bases between them. CDR3 residues: CASSGDLNLFEGYTF. CDR3 bases: TGTGCCAGCAGCGGAGACCTTAACCTCTTCGAGGGCTACACCTTC.

The rearrangement joins TRBV5-4 to TRBJ1-3; 8 nucleotides align to TRBD1. This CDR3 comprises 16 residues. J was trimmed by 2 bases and V by 3 bases; bases with no gene match: 7. The V gene's germline CDR1 is SGHNT and CDR2 YYREEE (reference sequence). Here the CDR3 reads CASSWGDRLPGNTIYF. The DNA of the CDR3 is TGTGCCAGCAGCTGGGGGGACAGGCTGCCTGGAAACACCATATATTTT.

The rearrangement joins TRBV20-1 to TRBJ2-5, with a weak D call TRBD2 (5 bases). CDR1 DFQATT and CDR2 SNEGSKA come from the germline V gene (reference sequence). V was pared by 6 bases and J by 4 bases, with 15 bases between. This CDR3 contains 13 residues. CDR3 in DNA: TGCAGTGCAAAACACGGAGGACGAGAGACCCAGTACTTC. This translates into CSAKHGGRETQYF.

This clonotype was observed a handful of times. The chain combines TRBV6-1 with TRBJ1-6; D not resolved. V lost 4 bases and J lost 4, with 8 bases in between. This CDR3 region has 14 residues. The germline V gene encodes CDR1 MNHNS and CDR2 SASEGT. CDR3 nucleotides: TGTGCCAGCAGTGCGGGTCCATATAATTCACCCCTCCACTTT. It codes for CASSAGPYNSPLHF.

This chain joins TRBV6-5 and TRBJ1-1, with TRBD1 matching 9 bases. Looked up from germline, CDR1 is MNHEY and CDR2 is SVGAGI. The CDR3 loop spans 14 amino acids. With 4 bases clipped from V and 9 bases from J, the junction kept 9 bases outside the gene matches. The DNA of the CDR3 is TGTGCCAGCAGTTCTCCGGGACAGGGAATTCAAGCTTTCTTT. Translation: CASSSPGQGIQAFF.

This clonotype showed up just a few times. The chain carries TRBV19 and TRBJ1-2, with D perhaps TRBD1 (5 bases). V lost 7 bases, J lost 1 base, and 13 bases lay in between. This CDR3 region has 14 residues. Germline loops: CDR1 LNHDA, CDR2 SQIVND (reference sequence). The DNA of the CDR3 is TGTGCCAGTACTACAAGGGGTAATAACTATGGCTACACCTTC. This translates into CASTTRGNNYGYTF.

The V and J genes are TRBV7-2 and TRBJ1-4; D unclear. The CDR3 sequence is 16 residues long. Germline CDR1 and CDR2: SGHTA and FQGNSA. Trimming removed 0 bases from V and 5 bases from J, with 13 bases in between. The CDR3 DNA reads TGTGCCAGCAGCTTAGCGAGGCACCGAGGGAATGAAAAACTGTTTTTT. This encodes CASSLARHRGNEKLFF.

This chain links TRBV5-1 with TRBJ2-7; 7 nucleotides agree with TRBD2. CDR3 size: 17 residues. Germline CDR1 is SGHRS and CDR2 is YFSETQ. V was pared by 4 bases and J by 5 bases, with 18 bases of the junction left unmatched. The CDR3 sequence is CASSPQIGRGELHEQYF. The CDR3 coding sequence is TGCGCCAGCAGCCCCCAGATTGGCCGGGGGGAATTGCACGAGCAGTACTTC.

V is TRBV19 and J is TRBJ1-2; perhaps TRBD1 as D (6 bases). The CDR3 length is 13 residues. V lost 6 bases, J lost 3 bases, and 11 bases lay in between. Germline CDR1 and CDR2: LNHDA and SQIVND (reference sequence). CDR3 sequence reads: CASSLQGHYGYTF. Written as DNA, the CDR3 is TGTGCCAGTAGCCTACAGGGTCACTATGGCTACACCTTC. The whole variable domain, remainder taken from reference TRBV19 and TRBJ1-2, is DGGITQSPKYLFRKEGQNVTLSCEQNLNHDAMYWYRQDPGQGLRLIYYSQIVNDFQKGDIAEGYSVSREKKESFPLTVTSAQKNPTAFYLCASSLQGHYGYTFGSGTRLTVV.

This clonotype has a handful of counts. J is TRBJ1-6 and V is TRBV19, with D perhaps matching TRBD1 (5 bases). Between the trimmed V and J ends, which lost 0 bases and 7 bases, there was a span of 19 bases. Germline V gene lookup returns CDR1 LNHDA and CDR2 SQIVND (reference sequence). CDR3 length: 18 residues. The CDR3 here is CASSIDGAGMGVNSPLHF. The DNA for the CDR3 is TGTGCCAGTAGTATAGATGGGGCAGGGATGGGGGTCAATTCACCCCTCCACTTT.

The gene calls are TRBV10-3 and TRBJ2-3, with D maybe TRBD2 (6 bases). CDR1 ENHRY and CDR2 SYGVKD come from the germline V gene. The CDR3 runs to 15 residues. V lost 6 bases and J lost 3, with 16 bases in between. The chain's CDR3 is CAISGPAGSTDTQYF. As DNA, the CDR3 is TGTGCCATCAGCGGTCCGGCGGGAAGTACAGATACGCAGTATTTT.

The J gene is TRBJ1-2, the V gene TRBV7-2; 7 positions agree with TRBD1. The V and J ends lost 5 bases and 5 bases, in that order; junction bases with no gene match: 8. CDR1 and CDR2 from the germline V gene are SGHTA and FQGNSA. CDR3 length equals 14 residues. The CDR3 DNA sequence: TGTGCCAGCAGCGGTCGACAGGGTGGATATGGCTACACCTTC. It yields the protein CASSGRQGGYGYTF.

The gene calls are TRBV28 and TRBJ2-3; the D gene is possibly TRBD2 (6 bases). The CDR3 sequence is 14 residues long. Germline V gives CDR1 MDHEN, CDR2 SYDVKM. Trimming removed 3 bases at V and 2 bases at J, with 9 bases between. CDR3 DNA sequence: TGTGCCAGCAGTTTGGGACTCAACACAGATACGCAGTATTTT. Translating gives CASSLGLNTDTQYF.

The genes are TRBV25-1 and TRBJ1-2; D uncertain. V was clipped by 1 base and J by 5 bases, with 14 bases between them. The germline V gene has CDR1 MGHDK and CDR2 SYGVNS. There are 15 residues in the CDR3. The CDR3 here is CASSELEGNYYGYTF. In DNA, the CDR3 is TGTGCCAGCAGTGAATTAGAGGGAAACTATTATGGCTACACCTTC.

The V gene is TRBV28, the J gene TRBJ1-1; the match to TRBD1 covers 8 bases. The CDR3 has 15 residues. The V and J ends lost 4 bases and 1 base, in that order; junction bases with no gene match: 5. Germline V gene data show CDR1 as MDHEN and CDR2 as SYDVKM. The CDR3 DNA reads TGTGCCAGCAGTTCACCTGGACAGGGGAACACTGAAGCTTTCTTT. Protein sequence: CASSSPGQGNTEAFF. The full variable domain, its missing parts supplied by reference TRBV28 and TRBJ1-1, is DVKVTQSSRYLVKRTGEKVFLECVQDMDHENMFWYRQDPGLGLRLIYFSYDVKMKEKGDIPEGYSVSREKKERFSLILESASTNQTSMYLCASSSPGQGNTEAFFGQGTRLTVV.

The chain uses TRBV7-9 and TRBJ1-1; no reliable D call. This CDR3 region has 12 residues. From germline, CDR1 is SEHNR and CDR2 FQNEAQ (reference sequence). The V end lost 7 bases, the J end lost 3 bases, and 9 bases lay between the germline ends. The CDR3 DNA sequence: TGTGCCAGCACTCGGGGAGACACTGAAGCTTTCTTT. Translating gives CASTRGDTEAFF.